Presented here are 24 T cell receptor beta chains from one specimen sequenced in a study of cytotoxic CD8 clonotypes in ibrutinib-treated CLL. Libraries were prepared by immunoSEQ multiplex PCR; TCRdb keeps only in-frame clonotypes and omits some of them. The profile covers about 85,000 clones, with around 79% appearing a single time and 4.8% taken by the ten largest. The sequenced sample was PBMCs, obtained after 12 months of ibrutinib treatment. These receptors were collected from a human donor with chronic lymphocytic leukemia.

The CDR3 loop is CASSLGAGDQETQYF. In DNA form, the CDR3 reads TGTGCCAGCAGCTTAGGGGCAGGGGATCAAGAGACCCAGTACTTC. The chain couples TRBV7-9 to TRBJ2-5; a possible D gene is TRBD1 (6 bases). V lost 1 base and J 2 bases, leaving 11 bases between the germline ends. Germline loops: CDR1 SEHNR, CDR2 FQNEAQ (reference sequence). The CDR3 totals 15 residues.

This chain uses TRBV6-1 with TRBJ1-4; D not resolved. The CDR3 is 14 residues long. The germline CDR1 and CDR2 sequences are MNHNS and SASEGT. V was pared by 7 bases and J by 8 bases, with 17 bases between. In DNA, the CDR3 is TGTGCCAGCAAGGAGGGCATACGGCCAGAAAAACTGTTTTTT. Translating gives CASKEGIRPEKLFF.

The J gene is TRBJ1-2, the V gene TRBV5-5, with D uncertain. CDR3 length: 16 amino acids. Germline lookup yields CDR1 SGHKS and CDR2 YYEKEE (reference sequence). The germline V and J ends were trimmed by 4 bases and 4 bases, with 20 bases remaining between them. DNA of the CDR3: TGTGCCAGCAGCGATGATGACCGATACCTAGGCTATGGCTACACCTTC. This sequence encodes CASSDDDRYLGYGYTF.

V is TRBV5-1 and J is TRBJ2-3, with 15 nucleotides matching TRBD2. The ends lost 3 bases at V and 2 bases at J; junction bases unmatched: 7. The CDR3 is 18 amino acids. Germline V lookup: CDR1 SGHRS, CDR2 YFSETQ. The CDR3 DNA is TGCGCCAGCAGCTCGAGGACTAGCGGGGGGGCCGACACAGATACGCAGTATTTT. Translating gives CASSSRTSGGADTDTQYF.

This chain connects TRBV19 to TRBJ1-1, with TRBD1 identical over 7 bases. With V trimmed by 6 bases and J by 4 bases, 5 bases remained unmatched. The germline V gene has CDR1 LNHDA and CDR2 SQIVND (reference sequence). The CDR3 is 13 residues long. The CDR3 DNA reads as TGTGCCAGTAGCTCCAGGGGGGGCACTGAAGCTTTCTTT. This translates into CASSSRGGTEAFF.

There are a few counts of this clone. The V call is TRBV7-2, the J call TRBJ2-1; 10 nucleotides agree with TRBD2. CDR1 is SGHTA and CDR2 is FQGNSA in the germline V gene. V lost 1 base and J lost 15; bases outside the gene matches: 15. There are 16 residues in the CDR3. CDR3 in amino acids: CASSLVAGSGRTLPFF. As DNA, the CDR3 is TGTGCCAGCAGCTTAGTTGCGGGTAGCGGGAGGACCCTCCCGTTCTTC.

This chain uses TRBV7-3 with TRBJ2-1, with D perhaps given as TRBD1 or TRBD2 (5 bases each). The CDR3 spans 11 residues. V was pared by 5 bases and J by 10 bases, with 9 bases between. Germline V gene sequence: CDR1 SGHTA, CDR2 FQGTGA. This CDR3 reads CASSTGQEQFF. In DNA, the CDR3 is TGTGCCAGCAGCACGGGGCAGGAGCAGTTCTTC. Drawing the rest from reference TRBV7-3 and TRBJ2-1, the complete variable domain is GAGVSQTPSNKVTEKGKYVELRCDPISGHTALYWYRQSLGQGPEFLIYFQGTGAADDSGLPNDRFFAVRPEGSVSTLKIQRTERGDSAVYLCASSTGQEQFFGPGTRLTVL.

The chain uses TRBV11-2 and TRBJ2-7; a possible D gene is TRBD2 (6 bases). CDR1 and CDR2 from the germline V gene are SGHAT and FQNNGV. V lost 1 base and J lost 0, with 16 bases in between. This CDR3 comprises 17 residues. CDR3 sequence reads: CASSLGPLAGYSYEQYF. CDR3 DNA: TGTGCCAGCAGCTTAGGACCACTGGCGGGGTACTCCTACGAGCAGTACTTC.

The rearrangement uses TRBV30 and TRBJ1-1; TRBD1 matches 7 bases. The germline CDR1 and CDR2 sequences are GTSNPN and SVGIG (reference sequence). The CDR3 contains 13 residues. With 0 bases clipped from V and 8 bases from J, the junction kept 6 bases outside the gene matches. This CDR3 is CAWSVLKQGEAFF. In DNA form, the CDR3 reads TGTGCCTGGAGTGTCCTCAAACAGGGGGAAGCTTTCTTT.

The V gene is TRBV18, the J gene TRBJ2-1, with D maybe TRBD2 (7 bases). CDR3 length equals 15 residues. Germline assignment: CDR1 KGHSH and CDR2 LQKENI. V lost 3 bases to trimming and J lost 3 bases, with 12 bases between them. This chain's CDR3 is CASSPRGAIYNEQFF. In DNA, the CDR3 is TGTGCCAGCTCACCTCGGGGGGCTATCTACAATGAGCAGTTCTTC.

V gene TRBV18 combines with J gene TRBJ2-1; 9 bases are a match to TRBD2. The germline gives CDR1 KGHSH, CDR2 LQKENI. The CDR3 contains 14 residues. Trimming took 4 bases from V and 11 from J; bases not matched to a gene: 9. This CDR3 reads CASSLGGGAIQQFF. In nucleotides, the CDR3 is TGTGCCAGCTCACTCGGCGGGGGGGCTATTCAGCAGTTCTTC. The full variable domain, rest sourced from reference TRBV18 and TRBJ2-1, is NAGVMQNPRHLVRRRGQEARLRCSPMKGHSHVYWYRQLPEEGLKFMVYLQKENIIDESGMPKERFSAEFPKEGPSILRIQQVVRGDSAAYFCASSLGGGAIQQFFGPGTRLTVL.

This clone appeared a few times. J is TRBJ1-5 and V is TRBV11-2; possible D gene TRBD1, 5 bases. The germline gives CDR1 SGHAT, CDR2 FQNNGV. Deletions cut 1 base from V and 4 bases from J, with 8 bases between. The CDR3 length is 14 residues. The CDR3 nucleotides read TGTGCCAGCAGCTTAGGGTGGGGGAATCAGCCCCAGCATTTT. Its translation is CASSLGWGNQPQHF.

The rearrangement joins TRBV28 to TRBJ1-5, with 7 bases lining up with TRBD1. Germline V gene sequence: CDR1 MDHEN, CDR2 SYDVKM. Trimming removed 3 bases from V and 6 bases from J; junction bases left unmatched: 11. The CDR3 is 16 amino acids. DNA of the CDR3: TGTGCCAGCAGTTTTCGGGGCAGGGGGGAAGGTCAGCCCCAGCATTTT. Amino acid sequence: CASSFRGRGEGQPQHF.

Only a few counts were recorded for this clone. DNA of the CDR3: TGTGCCAGCAGGCCTGCCTACCCCTACAATGAGCAGTTCTTC. Its protein is CASRPAYPYNEQFF. The chain has TRBV7-9 and TRBJ2-1; D gene unclear. The CDR3 runs 14 residues. Trimming took 6 bases from V and 2 from J, leaving 11 bases between them. Germline V gene data show CDR1 as SEHNR and CDR2 as FQNEAQ (reference sequence).

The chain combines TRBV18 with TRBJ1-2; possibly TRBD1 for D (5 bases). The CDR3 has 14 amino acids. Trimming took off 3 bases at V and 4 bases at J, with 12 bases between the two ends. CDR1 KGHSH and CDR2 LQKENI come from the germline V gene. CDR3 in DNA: TGTGCCAGCTCACCGACAGCGGAAACCTATGGCTACACCTTC. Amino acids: CASSPTAETYGYTF. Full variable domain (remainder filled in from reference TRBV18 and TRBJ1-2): NAGVMQNPRHLVRRRGQEARLRCSPMKGHSHVYWYRQLPEEGLKFMVYLQKENIIDESGMPKERFSAEFPKEGPSILRIQQVVRGDSAAYFCASSPTAETYGYTFGSGTRLTVV.

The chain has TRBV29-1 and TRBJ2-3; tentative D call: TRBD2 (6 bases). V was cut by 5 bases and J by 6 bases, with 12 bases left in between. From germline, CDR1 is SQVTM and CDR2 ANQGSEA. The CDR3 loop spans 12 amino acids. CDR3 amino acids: CSVWPEGDTQYF. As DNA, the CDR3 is TGCAGCGTTTGGCCGGAGGGGGATACGCAGTATTTT.

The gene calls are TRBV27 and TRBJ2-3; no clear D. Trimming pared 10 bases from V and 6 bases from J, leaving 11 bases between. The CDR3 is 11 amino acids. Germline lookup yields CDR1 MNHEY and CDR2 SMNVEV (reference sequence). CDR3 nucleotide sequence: TGTGCCACCAAAGGAATCGATACGCAGTATTTT. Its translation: CATKGIDTQYF.

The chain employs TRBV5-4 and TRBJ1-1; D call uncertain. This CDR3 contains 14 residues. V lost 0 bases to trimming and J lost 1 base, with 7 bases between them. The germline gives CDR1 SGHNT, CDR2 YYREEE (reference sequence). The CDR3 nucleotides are TGTGCCAGCAGCTTGGGTCAGAAGAACACTGAAGCTTTCTTT. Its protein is CASSLGQKNTEAFF.

CDR3 in DNA: TGTGCCAGCAGTGAATGGGGCGGTACCGTCCTCACGGGCCATGGCTACACCTTC. It encodes CASSEWGGTVLTGHGYTF. This chain connects TRBV2 to TRBJ1-2, with D possibly matching TRBD1 (5 bases). Germline-derived CDR1 and CDR2 are SNHLY and FYNNEI. V lost 2 bases to trimming and J lost 6 bases, with 25 bases between them. The CDR3 is 18 amino acids.

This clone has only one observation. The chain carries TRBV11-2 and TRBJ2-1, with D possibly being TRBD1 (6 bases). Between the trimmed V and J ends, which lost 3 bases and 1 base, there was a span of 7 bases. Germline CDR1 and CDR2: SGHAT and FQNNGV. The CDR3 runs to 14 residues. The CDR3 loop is CASSFTGSYNEQFF. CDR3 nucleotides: TGTGCCAGCAGCTTTACAGGGTCCTACAATGAGCAGTTCTTC.

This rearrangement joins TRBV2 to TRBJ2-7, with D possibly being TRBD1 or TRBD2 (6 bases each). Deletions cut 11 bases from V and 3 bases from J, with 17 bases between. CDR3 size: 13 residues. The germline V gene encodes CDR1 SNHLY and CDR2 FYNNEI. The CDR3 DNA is TGTGCCGCCACCCGGGGGCAGAGCTACGAGCAGTACTTC. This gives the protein CAATRGQSYEQYF.

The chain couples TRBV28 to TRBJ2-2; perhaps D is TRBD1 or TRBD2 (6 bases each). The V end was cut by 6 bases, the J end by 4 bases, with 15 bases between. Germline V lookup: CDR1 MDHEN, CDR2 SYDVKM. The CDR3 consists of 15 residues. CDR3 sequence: CASSPWGAGTGELFF. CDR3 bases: TGTGCCAGCAGCCCCTGGGGGGCGGGCACCGGGGAGCTGTTTTTT.

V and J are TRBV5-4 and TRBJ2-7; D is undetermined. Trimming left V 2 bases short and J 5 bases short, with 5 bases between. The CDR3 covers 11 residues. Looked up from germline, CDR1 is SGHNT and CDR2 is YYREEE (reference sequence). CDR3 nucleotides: TGTGCCAGCAGCTTTGAGAACGAGCAGTACTTC. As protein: CASSFENEQYF.

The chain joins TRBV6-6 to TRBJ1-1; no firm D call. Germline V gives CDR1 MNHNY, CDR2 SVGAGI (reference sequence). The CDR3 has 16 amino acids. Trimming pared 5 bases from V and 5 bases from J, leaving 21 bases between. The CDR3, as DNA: TGTGCCAGCAGTACCCAAAGACCGGGAGGTGGGACTGAAGCTTTCTTT. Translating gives CASSTQRPGGGTEAFF.